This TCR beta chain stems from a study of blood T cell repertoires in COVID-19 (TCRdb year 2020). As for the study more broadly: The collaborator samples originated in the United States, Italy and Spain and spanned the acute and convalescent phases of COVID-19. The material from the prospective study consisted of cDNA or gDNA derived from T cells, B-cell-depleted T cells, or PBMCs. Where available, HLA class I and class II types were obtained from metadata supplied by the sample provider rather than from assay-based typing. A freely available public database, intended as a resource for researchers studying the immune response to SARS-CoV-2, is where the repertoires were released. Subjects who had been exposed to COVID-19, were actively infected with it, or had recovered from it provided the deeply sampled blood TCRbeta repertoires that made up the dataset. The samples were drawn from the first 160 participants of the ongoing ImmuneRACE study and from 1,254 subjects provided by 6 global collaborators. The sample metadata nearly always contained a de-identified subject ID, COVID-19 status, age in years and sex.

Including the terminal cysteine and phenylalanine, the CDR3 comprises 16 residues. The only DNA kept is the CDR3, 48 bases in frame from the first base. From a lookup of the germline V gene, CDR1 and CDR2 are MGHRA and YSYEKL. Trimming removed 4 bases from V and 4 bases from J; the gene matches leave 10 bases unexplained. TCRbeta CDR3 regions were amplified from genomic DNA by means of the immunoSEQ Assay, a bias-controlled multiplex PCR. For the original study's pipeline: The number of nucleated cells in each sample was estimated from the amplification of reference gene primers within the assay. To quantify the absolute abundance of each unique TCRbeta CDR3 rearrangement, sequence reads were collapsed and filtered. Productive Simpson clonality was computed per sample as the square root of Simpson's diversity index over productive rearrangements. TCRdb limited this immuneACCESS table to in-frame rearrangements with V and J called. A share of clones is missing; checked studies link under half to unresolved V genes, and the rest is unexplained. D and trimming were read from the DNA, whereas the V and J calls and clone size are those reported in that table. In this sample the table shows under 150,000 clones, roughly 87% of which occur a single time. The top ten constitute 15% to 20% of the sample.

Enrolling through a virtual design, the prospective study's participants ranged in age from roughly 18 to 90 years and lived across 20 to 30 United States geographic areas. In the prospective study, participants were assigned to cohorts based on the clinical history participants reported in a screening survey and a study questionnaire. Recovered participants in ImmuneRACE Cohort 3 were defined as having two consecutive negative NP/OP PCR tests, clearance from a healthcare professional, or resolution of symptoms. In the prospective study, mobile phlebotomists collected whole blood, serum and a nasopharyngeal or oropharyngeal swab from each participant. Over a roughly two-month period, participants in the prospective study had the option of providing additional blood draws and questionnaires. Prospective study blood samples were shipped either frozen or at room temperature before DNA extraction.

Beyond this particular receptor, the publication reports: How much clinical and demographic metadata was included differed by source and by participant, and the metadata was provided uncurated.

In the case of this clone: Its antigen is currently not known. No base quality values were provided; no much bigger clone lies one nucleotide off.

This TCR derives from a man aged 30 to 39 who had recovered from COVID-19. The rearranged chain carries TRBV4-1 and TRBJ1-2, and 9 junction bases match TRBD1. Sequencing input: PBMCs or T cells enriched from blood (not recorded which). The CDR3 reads CASSPEGGQGGYGYTF. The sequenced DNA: TGCGCCAGCAGCCCAGAGGGGGGACAGGGTGGCTATGGCTACACCTTC.